Listed here are 15 T cell receptor beta chains from one sample, sequenced in a study of low-dose radiotherapy and immunotherapy resistance in tumors. Priming of first-strand cDNA relied on TRAV- and TRBV-specific primers (covering alpha and beta chains). TCR amplification used 20 to 25 PCR cycles, a constant-region primer and a V-primer adapter. TCRdb recomputed calls from the reads with MiXCR, one row per CDR3 protein. Of fewer than 50,000 distinct CDR3 sequences listed, 20% to 25% are singletons. The time point: after trial treatment. Documented treatment: LDRT plus nivolumab, ipilimumab, low-dose cyclophosphamide and aspirin (RACIN trial). Specimen: PBMCs, collected after low-dose radiotherapy plus immunotherapy. The receptor set was obtained from a male donor with prostate cancer.

This clonotype rates as medium-sized. This rearrangement joins TRBV28 to TRBJ2-7; D call uncertain. Germline V gene lookup returns CDR1 MDHEN and CDR2 SYDVKM. V lost 6 bases and J 0 bases, leaving 12 bases between the germline ends. This CDR3 has 14 amino acids. The chain's CDR3 is CASSPVTTSYEQYF. The CDR3 DNA reads as TGTGCCAGCAGCCCGGTCACGACCTCCTACGAGCAGTACTTC.

This clonotype was observed at least ten times. The CDR3 reads CASSINPQGRNSPLHF. CDR3 nucleotides: TGTGCCAGCAGCATCAATCCACAGGGGCGGAATTCACCCCTCCACTTT. The chain joins TRBV13 to TRBJ1-6; 7 nucleotides align to TRBD1. The CDR3 sequence is 16 residues long. V was clipped by 5 bases and J by 7 bases; unmatched bases: 11. Germline V CDR1 and CDR2: PRHDT, FYEKMQ (reference sequence). Filled out from reference TRBV13 and TRBJ1-6, the complete variable domain reads AAGVIQSPRHLIKEKRETATLKCYPIPRHDTVYWYQQGPGQDPQFLISFYEKMQSDKGSIPDRFSAQQFSDYHSELNMSSLELGDSALYFCASSINPQGRNSPLHFGNGTRLTVT.

This clonotype was recorded at least ten times. J is TRBJ1-1 and V is TRBV30; 10 bases line up with TRBD1. The junction had 3 bases not matched to a gene; V was cut back by 2 bases and J by 0 bases. The CDR3 spans 15 residues. Looked up from germline, CDR1 is GTSNPN and CDR2 is SVGIG (reference sequence). The CDR3 nucleotides are TGTGCCTGGAGTCGGGACAGGGGAATGAACACTGAAGCTTTCTTT. Translating gives CAWSRDRGMNTEAFF.

This clonotype was observed at least ten times. This sequence joins TRBV30 and TRBJ1-5; no reliable D call. The CDR3 length is 15 residues. V was cut by 0 bases and J by 0 bases, with 9 bases left in between. CDR1 and CDR2 (germline): GTSNPN, SVGIG (reference sequence). CDR3 sequence (DNA): TGTGCCTGGAGTGTAGGGCAGTATAGCAATCAGCCCCAGCATTTT. It specifies CAWSVGQYSNQPQHF.

V gene TRBV7-2 combines with J gene TRBJ2-5; 8 bases fit TRBD2. Germline values: CDR1 SGHTA, CDR2 FQGNSA. Trimming cost V 2 bases and J 4 bases; bases outside gene matches: 6. CDR3 length equals 15 residues. CDR3 loop: CASSLLAGSAETQYF. DNA of the CDR3: TGTGCCAGCAGCTTATTAGCGGGGAGCGCAGAGACCCAGTACTTC.

This clonotype was observed many times. The chain has TRBV12-3 or TRBV12-4 and TRBJ2-3; D unclear. This CDR3 contains 14 residues. Trimming shortened V by 4 bases and J by 6 bases, and 14 bases separated the two germline ends. CDR3 loop: CASSWSRNLDTQYF. The CDR3 nucleotides read TGTGCCAGCAGTTGGTCTCGAAATTTGGATACGCAGTATTTT.

In this sample, this clonotype turned up many times. CDR3 sequence: CSARTWGGNSPLHF. The CDR3, as DNA: TGCAGTGCTAGGACGTGGGGCGGGAATTCACCCCTCCACTTT. The chain links TRBV20-1 to TRBJ1-6; D is possibly TRBD1 (5 bases). Germline lookup yields CDR1 DFQATT and CDR2 SNEGSKA (reference sequence). Trimming stripped 3 bases from V and 7 bases from J, with 13 bases between. The CDR3 sequence is 14 residues long.

This clonotype was recorded many times. This chain uses TRBV5-1 with TRBJ2-2, with D uncertain. V gave up 2 bases and J gave up 3 bases, with 5 bases separating them. CDR1 is SGHRS and CDR2 is YFSETQ in the germline V gene. The CDR3 extends over 13 amino acids. CDR3 protein: CASSFYHTGELFF. In nucleotides, the CDR3 is TGCGCCAGCAGCTTCTACCACACCGGGGAGCTGTTTTTT.

In this sample, this clonotype turned up many times. The CDR3 DNA is TGTGCCAGCAGCTTAAGGATCGGGAGGGCGGCAGATACGCAGTATTTT. Residues: CASSLRIGRAADTQYF. V is TRBV7-2 and J is TRBJ2-3, with 8 bases identical to TRBD2. The junction had 8 bases not matched to a gene; V was cut back by 2 bases and J by 4 bases. The CDR3 runs to 16 residues. From germline, CDR1 is SGHTA and CDR2 FQGNSA.

There are many counts of this clonotype. The gene calls are TRBV19 and TRBJ2-1; D is possibly TRBD1 (5 bases). The V gene lost 6 bases and the J gene lost 1 base, with 13 bases spanning the gap. CDR1 LNHDA and CDR2 SQIVND come from the germline V gene (reference sequence). The CDR3 has 15 amino acids. The CDR3 reads CASRGRKGSYNEQFF. CDR3 DNA: TGTGCCAGTAGAGGACGCAAGGGGTCCTACAATGAGCAGTTCTTC.

The chain has TRBV20-1 and TRBJ2-1; D is unresolved. CDR1 and CDR2 (germline): DFQATT, SNEGSKA (reference sequence). V was shortened by 6 bases and J by 10 bases, with 13 bases between the two germline ends. CDR3 size: 11 residues. The CDR3 reads CSAPEKVEQFF. The CDR3 coding sequence is TGCAGTGCCCCCGAAAAGGTCGAGCAGTTCTTC.

This clonotype has a count of ten or more. The CDR3 nucleotides are TGCAGCGTTGATTCGGCGTTACAGGGGTCCTACGAGCAGTACTTC. Protein sequence: CSVDSALQGSYEQYF. The chain recombines TRBV29-1 with TRBJ2-7; 7 nucleotides agree with TRBD1. Trimming took 3 bases from V and 1 from J; bases not matched to a gene: 9. Germline CDR1 is SQVTM and CDR2 is ANQGSEA. CDR3 length: 15 residues.

V and J are TRBV7-2 and TRBJ2-5, with 11 positions matching TRBD2. CDR1 SGHTA and CDR2 FQGNSA come from the germline V gene. The V and J ends lost 0 bases and 1 base, in that order; junction bases with no gene match: 4. CDR3 length: 17 residues. Here the CDR3 DNA reads TGTGCCAGCAGCTTAGCGGTTAGCGGGGGGGGCCAAGAGACCCAGTACTTC. Translation gives CASSLAVSGGGQETQYF.

The gene calls are TRBV29-1 and TRBJ1-2; D gene unclear. This CDR3 has 13 residues. The V end lost 3 bases, the J end lost 4 bases, and 12 bases lay between the germline ends. Germline loops: CDR1 SQVTM, CDR2 ANQGSEA. In DNA form, the CDR3 reads TGCAGCGTTGAGGTAGTGGACGGCTATGGCTACACCTTC. This codes for CSVEVVDGYGYTF.

This clonotype was seen only a few times. The J gene is TRBJ2-7, the V gene TRBV5-5; no reliable D call. The CDR3 has 13 amino acids. Germline values: CDR1 SGHKS, CDR2 YYEKEE (reference sequence). V lost 3 bases to trimming and J lost 3 bases, with 10 bases between them. The CDR3 DNA reads as TGTGCCAGCAGCTCGCCCGGATACTACGAGCAGTACTTC. This sequence encodes CASSSPGYYEQYF.